This entry describes one T cell receptor (beta chain). What it recognizes is unknown. The data are from a study of identifying expanded T cells in peripheral blood. During the collection period, no donor immune events like infections were recorded. Findings and limits, study-wide: Variance in clone template counts between approximately 2-week samples significantly increased with total template count across all healthy donors. Over approximately two and four weeks, about 17 and 20 clones changed, versus roughly 1.1 between replicates.

The CDR3 runs 16 residues. Germline lookup yields CDR1 GTSNPN and CDR2 SVGIG (reference sequence). J lost 2 bases, V lost 5 bases, and 10 bases had no gene match. Data came from immunoSEQ multiplex PCR; TCRdb stores just in-frame clones and leaves some out. The table includes nearly 60,000 clones, approximately 89% detected once. The sequence was obtained from a person aged 18 to 70 in good health. V gene TRBV30 combines with J gene TRBJ2-3, with 10 nucleotides matching TRBD2. Sequencing was done on a sample of blood. The CDR3 nucleotides are TGTGCCTGGGGTAGCCCGGGACTAGCGACCACAGATACGCAGTATTTT. Translated: CAWGSPGLATTDTQYF. Variable domain in full (rest from reference TRBV30 and TRBJ2-3): SQTIHQWPATLVQPVGSPLSLECTVEGTSNPNLYWYRQAAGRGLQLLFYSVGIGQISSEVPQNLSASRPQDRQFILSSKKLLLSDSGFYLCAWGSPGLATTDTQYFGPGTRLTVL.